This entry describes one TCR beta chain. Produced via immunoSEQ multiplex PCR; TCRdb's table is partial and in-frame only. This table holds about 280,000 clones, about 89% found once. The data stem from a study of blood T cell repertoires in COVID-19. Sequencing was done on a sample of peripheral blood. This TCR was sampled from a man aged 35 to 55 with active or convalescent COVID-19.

The CDR3 spells CASSLVVTGYSPLHF. In DNA, the CDR3 is TGTGCCAGCAGCCTGGTCGTGACAGGTTATTCACCCCTCCACTTT. J is TRBJ1-6 and V is TRBV27; D is possibly TRBD1 (6 bases). V lost 6 bases to trimming and J lost 8 bases, with 17 bases between them. Germline V gene lookup returns CDR1 MNHEY and CDR2 SMNVEV (reference sequence). The CDR3 length is 15 residues.